This T cell receptor beta chain originates from a study of T cell changes during pregnancy in multiple sclerosis. Data came from immunoSEQ multiplex PCR; TCRdb stores just in-frame clones and leaves some out. The data contain tens of thousands of clones, roughly nine tenths of them singletons. Germline loops: CDR1 MDHEN, CDR2 SYDVKM. With 7 bases clipped from V and 4 bases from J, the junction kept 16 bases outside the gene matches. This CDR3 contains 18 residues. The table lists this clone with a few counts. The TCR was taken from a female donor with multiple sclerosis, enrolled in a pregnancy study. The rearrangement joins TRBV28 to TRBJ2-5; 12 positions match TRBD2. The sequenced sample was CD4+ T cells from peripheral blood mononuclear cells, obtained after pregnancy. This CDR3 reads CASTPHRLAGVGGETQYF. The CDR3 coding sequence is TGTGCCAGCACCCCCCACAGACTAGCGGGAGTGGGAGGAGAGACCCAGTACTTC.